This entry describes one T cell receptor beta chain. The antigen it binds to is not known. One base away there is no much larger clone; base qualities are not given. The data belong to a study of T cells after yellow fever vaccination (dated by TCRdb to the late 2010s). About the full investigation: Libraries from fractions with low cell numbers were prepared with the SMART-Seq v4 Ultra Low Input RNA kit. Bulk TCR alpha and beta repertoires were sequenced longitudinally to track T-cell clones before and after primary and booster YFV17D yellow fever vaccination. Two healthy male donors, one aged 18 to 30 and one aged 30 to 40 years, made up the cohort. Blood was drawn at multiple timepoints before and after primary and secondary immunization, with bulk PBMC replicates and cell subsets isolated.

These reads were obtained on an Illumina NovaSeq 6000. TCR cDNA was made using 5'RACE template switching, a step that added a universal primer site and unique molecular identifiers. cDNA synthesis was primed from both the TCR alpha and TCR beta constant segments. Library amplification used two PCR steps, and the second PCR step added sample barcodes and sequencing adapters. Sequencing of the libraries was done on either Illumina HiSeq 2500 (2x100 bp) or NovaSeq (2x150 bp). Under the source paper's analysis protocol: Demultiplexing of reads and collapsing into UMI consensus sequences were performed with MIGEC, and V(D)J alignment was carried out with MiXCR. Vaccine-responding clonotypes were defined with edgeR using replicate PBMC samples, requiring FDR below 0.01 and a log2 fold change above 5 up to day 15. Bulk clonotypes were assigned CD4 or CD8 identity according to which sequenced CD4 or CD8 repertoire held them at higher abundance. In-frame beta chains were kept once TCRdb had trimmed the public reads at Q25 with fastp and called clones with MiXCR. Merged by CDR3 protein, the rows form single entries marked with the most common genes and DNA. V and J calls and clone size were set by TCRdb, not the authors. The sample includes about 220,000 distinct CDR3 sequences, with less than 3.5% observed a single time. The ten largest account for approximately 3.5% of the sample.

Study-level results and caveats: A small share of clonotypes was detected in both CD4 and CD8 compartments, with the overlap likely arising from convergent recombination. After the booster, most of the clones that had expanded following primary vaccination were detected again (roughly 97% of CD4 and around 90% of CD8), which suggests that memory was broadly maintained. Computational filtering was needed because FACS-sorted repertoires could contain abundant contaminating clonotypes from the bulk population. Only two donors were included in the study, so the extent to which the findings can be generalized is limited. Compared with the primary T-cell response, the secondary T-cell response was faster but weaker, reaching its peak on day 5 rather than on day 15.

The treatment or condition tag for this specimen amounts to: live attenuated yellow fever vaccine strain. A standard Ficoll-Paque protocol was used to isolate PBMCs from peripheral blood. CD4 and CD8 T-cell fractions were isolated with Dynabeads CD4 and CD8 positive selection kits. TriZol was used to extract RNA from bulk PBMCs, from CD4 and CD8 fractions, and from dextramer-positive and dextramer-negative fractions. The sequencing here drew on CD4+ T cells sorted from PBMCs, taken 10 days after the yellow fever booster vaccination. The sequence came from a man between 18 and 29 years old who received the YFV17D yellow fever vaccine.

The CDR3 corresponds to CASSVVRGGYTF. The DNA reads TGTGCCAGCAGCGTTGTAAGGGGTGGCTACACCTTC. The chain employs TRBV9 and TRBJ1-2, and the D gene may be TRBD1, 5 bases matching. The junction carries 9 bases between V and J, which are trimmed by 2 bases and 7 bases respectively. The germline V gene encodes CDR1 SGDLS and CDR2 YYNGEE. The cysteine opens and the phenylalanine closes a CDR3 of 12 amino acids. Left in the record is the CDR3 DNA by itself, 36 bases read in frame from the first base.